This is a list of T cell receptor beta chains from one sample in a study of PD-1 blockade in classical Hodgkin lymphoma. This table comes from immunoSEQ multiplex PCR, and its TCRdb copy is limited to in-frame clones, with some not included. The repertoire holds 25,000 to 35,000 clones, with 85% to 90% as singletons. The sample in question was CD4+ T cells from blood, obtained at baseline. The source of these receptors is a human donor with classical Hodgkin lymphoma. Each CDR3 is given with its conserved first and last residue. Fields, in order: V gene, clone size, J gene, D gene, CDR3 DNA, CDR3 protein. The D gene is left open where the match is weak. Clone sizes are given selectively: once, few, many, or a class where the clone is expanded.

TRBV6-5	NA	TRBJ1-4	TRBD1	TGTGCCAGCAGAAGGGACAGGGGGCCTGAAAAACTGTTTTTT	CASRRDRGPEKLFF
TRBV10-1	NA	TRBJ2-7	NA	TGCGCCAGCAGTGAGGATCGGAGCTCCTACGAGCAGTACTTC	CASSEDRSSYEQYF
TRBV9	NA	TRBJ1-3	TRBD1	TGTGCCAGCAGCGCAACTACAGGGGTTGGAAACACCATATATTTT	CASSATTGVGNTIYF
TRBV3-2	NA	TRBJ2-7	NA	TGTGCCAGCAGCCAAACCGCGTACTTC	CASSQTAYF
TRBV7-2	NA	TRBJ1-5	NA	TGTGCCAGCAGCTTACAGCCAAATCAGCCCCAGCATTTT	CASSLQPNQPQHF
TRBV19	NA	TRBJ2-5	NA	TGTGCCAGTAGTATAGACGGCAGTCGGGAGACCCAGTACTTC	CASSIDGSRETQYF
TRBV4-2	NA	TRBJ2-2	NA	TGTGCCAGCAGCCAAGATCGGGGGCGACGGACCGGGGAGCTGTTTTTT	CASSQDRGRRTGELFF
TRBV30	NA	TRBJ1-1	NA	TGTGCCTGGAATCGGGCCACTGAAGCTTTCTTT	CAWNRATEAFF
TRBV2	NA	TRBJ1-1	TRBD1	TGTGCCAGCAGTGTGGGACAGGGACGGAACACTGAAGCTTTCTTT	CASSVGQGRNTEAFF
TRBV5-8	NA	TRBJ2-1	NA	TGTGCCAGCAGCTTCGACGGGAGCTCCTACAATGAGCAGTTCTTC	CASSFDGSSYNEQFF
TRBV18	NA	TRBJ1-2	NA	TGTGCCAGCTCACCACCGGACAGTATAGTATATGGCTACACCTTC	CASSPPDSIVYGYTF
TRBV25-1	NA	TRBJ1-2	NA	TGTGCCAGCAGTGAAGTGCTGTTCGGTGCCGCCAATGGCTACACCTTC	CASSEVLFGAANGYTF
TRBV14	NA	TRBJ1-4	TRBD1	TGTGCCAGCAGCCAAGACCACTATCGACAGGGTAATGAAAAACTGTTTTTT	CASSQDHYRQGNEKLFF
TRBV14	few	TRBJ2-6	NA	TGTGCCAGCAGCCAAGATGGAGGGACAGCCAACGTCCTGACTTTC	CASSQDGGTANVLTF
TRBV6-5	NA	TRBJ1-1	NA	TGTGCCAGCAGCCAACACACTGAAGCTTTCTTT	CASSQHTEAFF
TRBV4-3	NA	TRBJ2-7	NA	TGCGCCAGCAGCCTAGAACAGGGTTTCCACGAGCAGTACTTC	CASSLEQGFHEQYF
TRBV18	NA	TRBJ1-1	NA	TGTGCCAGCTCACAATCGACAGGCCGGAGGGACACTGAAGCTTTCTTT	CASSQSTGRRDTEAFF
TRBV4-3	NA	TRBJ2-7	NA	TGCGCCAGCAGCCAAGATGGGGCGGCGGGTTACGAGCAGTACTTC	CASSQDGAAGYEQYF
TRBV28	NA	TRBJ2-5	NA	TGTGCCAGCAGTCCCCAAGAGACCCAGTACTTC	CASSPQETQYF
TRBV7-2	NA	TRBJ2-5	NA	TGTGCCAGCAGCCCCGTATGGGAGACCCAGTACTTC	CASSPVWETQYF
TRBV4-2	NA	TRBJ2-3	TRBD2	TGTGCCAGCAGCCTTCTTAGCGGGAGCGGCACAGATACGCAGTATTTT	CASSLLSGSGTDTQYF
TRBV5-1	NA	TRBJ2-5	NA	TGCGCCAGCAGCTTGAACCCCCCGGAGACCCAGTACTTC	CASSLNPPETQYF
TRBV5-4	NA	TRBJ2-7	NA	TGTGCCAGCAGCTCAAAGACTGAGCTCTACGAGCAGTACTTC	CASSSKTELYEQYF
TRBV18	NA	TRBJ2-5	NA	TGTGCCAGCTCACCACCGGGGCAGCACCAAGAGACCCAGTACTTC	CASSPPGQHQETQYF
TRBV7-9	NA	TRBJ1-3	NA	TGTGCCAGCAGCTTAGGAGGGTTGGGAAACACCATATATTTT	CASSLGGLGNTIYF
TRBV11-3	NA	TRBJ2-1	TRBD2	TGTGCCAGCAGCCGGGGGGGGAGAGGGGAGCAGTTCTTC	CASSRGGRGEQFF
TRBV25-1	NA	TRBJ2-3	NA	TGTGCCAGCAGTCCTCGGGCGGGACAAGATACGCAGTATTTT	CASSPRAGQDTQYF
TRBV2	once	TRBJ2-2	NA	TGTGCCAGCAGGGACGGCCTCGCGAACACCGGGGAGCTGTTTTTT	CASRDGLANTGELFF
TRBV4-3	NA	TRBJ2-1	TRBD2	TGCGCCAGCAGCCAAGTTTTCCCCTTTAGCGGTACGGGGGGATCCTACAATGAGCAGTTCTTC	CASSQVFPFSGTGGSYNEQFF
TRBV5-4	NA	TRBJ2-1	NA	TGTGCCAGCAGCTTGTGGAAAAATGAGCAGTTCTTC	CASSLWKNEQFF
TRBV7-2	NA	TRBJ1-5	NA	TGTGCCAGCAGCCCCTCCCCTAATCAGCCCCAGCATTTT	CASSPSPNQPQHF
TRBV5-1	NA	TRBJ2-3	TRBD1	TGCGCCAGCAGCTTGGAGGGACAGGGAACAGATACGCAGTATTTT	CASSLEGQGTDTQYF
TRBV19	NA	TRBJ2-1	NA	TGTGCCAGTAGTGGCGTGGAGAGGCGATTTTTCCACAATGAGCAGTTCTTC	CASSGVERRFFHNEQFF
TRBV18	NA	TRBJ2-3	NA	TGTGCCAGCTCACCACCGGTTTCGTCAGATACGCAGTATTTT	CASSPPVSSDTQYF
TRBV5-1	NA	TRBJ2-2	NA	TGCGCCAGCAGCTTGGTGGGGGCCCTCATGAACACCGGGGAGCTGTTTTTT	CASSLVGALMNTGELFF
TRBV25-1	NA	TRBJ1-1	TRBD1	TGTGCCAGTGGAGATGACAGGGAGCGGGCTTTCTTT	CASGDDRERAFF
TRBV29-1	NA	TRBJ2-1	NA	TGCAGCGTTGCGACCGGGACTGGCTCCTACAATGAGCAGTTCTTC	CSVATGTGSYNEQFF
TRBV2	few	TRBJ2-2	TRBD1	TGTGCCAGCAGTGGGGGGACAGGCGTTACCGGGGAGCTGTTTTTT	CASSGGTGVTGELFF
TRBV4-1	NA	TRBJ1-2	TRBD1	TGCGCCAGCAGCTCCGACAGGGTGCGTTCTGGCTACACCTTC	CASSSDRVRSGYTF
TRBV18	NA	TRBJ2-2	TRBD1	TGTGCCAGCTCACCACAGGGGGCAACTTGGAACACCGGGGAGCTGTTTTTT	CASSPQGATWNTGELFF
TRBV5-1	NA	TRBJ2-5	NA	TGCGCCAGCCGAGCCTCGGACCTTCAAGAGACCCAGTACTTC	CASRASDLQETQYF
TRBV5-5	NA	TRBJ2-7	NA	TGTGCCAGCAGCCGCCGAGGGGTCGCAGCGGGTGATTACGAGCAGTACTTC	CASSRRGVAAGDYEQYF
TRBV2	NA	TRBJ2-2	TRBD2	TGTGCCAGCCGAACCGGGACTACGAACACCGGGGAGCTGTTTTTT	CASRTGTTNTGELFF
TRBV7-9	NA	TRBJ1-2	NA	TGTGCCAGCAGCTTAGGGGAATCTGGCTACACCTTC	CASSLGESGYTF
TRBV19	NA	TRBJ2-1	TRBD1	TGTGCCAGTAGTCCTGGACAGGCGATATCCTACAATGAGCAGTTCTTC	CASSPGQAISYNEQFF
TRBV7-2	NA	TRBJ1-4	NA	TGTGCCAGCAGCCAAAGGGCAACTAATGAAAAACTGTTTTTT	CASSQRATNEKLFF
TRBV6-6	NA	TRBJ2-3	NA	TGTGCCAGTGTCTCACCCTACACAGATACGCAGTATTTT	CASVSPYTDTQYF
TRBV2	NA	TRBJ2-2	TRBD2	TGTGCCAGTGGGACTAGCGGGATGAACACCGGGGAGCTGTTTTTT	CASGTSGMNTGELFF
TRBV6-1	NA	TRBJ1-3	NA	TGTGCCAGCAGTGAAGTAGGTTGGCCAGGCGACTCTGGAAACACCATATATTTT	CASSEVGWPGDSGNTIYF
TRBV10-1	NA	TRBJ1-1	NA	TGCGCCAGCAGTGAAAACTCCCAGAACACTGAAGCTTTCTTT	CASSENSQNTEAFF